These T cell receptor beta chains were read from a single sample in a study of cytomegalovirus exposure and HLA in healthy donors. Some clones are missing from TCRdb's copy, which holds only in-frame ones; the method was immunoSEQ multiplex PCR. The sample holds some 150,000 clones, just under 80% seen once. Sequences were obtained from PBMCs. These receptors were taken from a woman aged 45-65 years in good health and CMV-seronegative. The conserved cysteine and the conserved F or W are not part of the CDR3 here.

j_gene,v_gene,CDR3aa
TRBJ1-1,TRBV18,ASSPLRMMYTEAF
TRBJ2-1,TRBV5-1,ASSLGAGGVYEQF
TRBJ1-5,TRBV2,ASSVGQSHGNQPQH
TRBJ2-7,TRBV28,ASSGPGQGSNEQY
TRBJ2-3,TRBV18,ASSPESGGADTQY
TRBJ1-1,TRBV7-2,ASSLTGYTEAF
TRBJ2-1,TRBV9,ASSVGSVGGHRQGSYGEQF
TRBJ2-7,TRBV7-6,ASSPATGRYEQY
TRBJ2-3,TRBV30,AWTTWGAADTQY
TRBJ2-2,TRBV6-5,ASSYWRGRTGELF
TRBJ1-1,TRBV5-1,ASSYTGYTGAEAF
TRBJ1-2,TRBV7-2,ASSLTGPDYGYT
TRBJ2-1,TRBV28,ASSFFETGAKF
TRBJ1-6,TRBV30,AWMGQGWSSPLH
TRBJ2-7,TRBV4-2,ASSQATGGGSYEQY
TRBJ1-4,TRBV11-2,ASSSGTVREKLF
TRBJ2-1,TRBV9,ASSTGTSGYNEQF
TRBJ1-2,TRBV7-2,ASSPTSEGYT
TRBJ2-1,TRBV28,ASSPAGWPGQF
TRBJ1-2,TRBV4-1,ASSLRGNYGYT
TRBJ2-2,TRBV27,ASGEGYLNTGELF
TRBJ1-2,TRBV27,ASSRQDPTEGYT
TRBJ1-6,TRBV18,ASSPGGSYNSPLH
TRBJ2-7,TRBV5-1,ASSLELAGVYEQY
TRBJ1-3,TRBV7-9,ASSPYGTGTGNTIY
TRBJ2-2,TRBV9,ASSVPDIWDTGELF
TRBJ1-2,TRBV7-6,ASSLGTGTAIYGYT
TRBJ1-1,TRBV28,ASSHRNTEAF
TRBJ2-5,TRBV4-3,ASSRGNQETQY
TRBJ2-2,TRBV11-2,ASSPQLVGNTGELF
TRBJ1-1,TRBV6-5,ASRDRGWTEAF
TRBJ1-1,TRBV5-1,ASSFSGQGVNTEAF
TRBJ2-3,TRBV4-1,ASSQEGRKESDTQY
TRBJ1-2,TRBV27,ASSPGIGYT
TRBJ2-3,TRBV2,ASSDPRRASTDTQY
TRBJ2-3,TRBV7-9,ASSLSFRGGADTQY
TRBJ2-1,TRBV4-3,ASSQDYELSSYNEQF
TRBJ2-3,TRBV4-2,ASSQAGQSTDTQY
TRBJ2-7,TRBV28,ASWGGSSYEQY
TRBJ1-2,TRBV19,ASSISGFTGVYGYT